One sample yielded the 21 T cell receptor beta chains listed below, sequenced in a study of shared clonotypes between healthy human individuals. Using immunoSEQ multiplex PCR, the repertoire was profiled, and TCRdb retains in-frame clones only, with some absent. The sample shows 2.5 million or so clones, over 85% of them seen only once. The sequenced sample consisted of naive CD4+ T cells sorted from blood. The subset denotes: CD45RA+ positively selected. The receptors were gathered from a man between 18 and 35 years old in good health.

V is TRBV6-6 and J is TRBJ2-7; 10 nucleotides match TRBD1. Germline lookup yields CDR1 MNHNY and CDR2 SVGAGI (reference sequence). There are 15 residues in the CDR3. V dropped 10 bases and J dropped 5; count of bases not matched to a gene: 14. CDR3 DNA sequence: TGTGCCATCAAGCCGGGGACAGGGGTGTTCGACGAGCAGTACTTC. Translated: CAIKPGTGVFDEQYF.

The V and J genes are TRBV10-3 and TRBJ2-3; D possibly matches TRBD1 or TRBD2 (5 bases each). V gave up 11 bases and J gave up 1 base, with 13 bases separating them. The CDR3 has 13 residues. The germline CDR1 and CDR2 sequences are ENHRY and SYGVKD. The CDR3 DNA reads as TGTGCCGCCCGGGACGTAGGCACAGATACGCAGTATTTT. It specifies CAARDVGTDTQYF.

This clone was counted a few times. This chain joins TRBV10-1 and TRBJ2-7, with 12 bases matching TRBD1. The CDR3 is 13 residues long. The V gene's germline CDR1 is WNHNN and CDR2 SYGVQD (reference sequence). V lost 10 bases to trimming and J lost 7 bases; unmatched junction nucleotides: 8. CDR3 residues: CATSGQGAREQYF. As DNA, the CDR3 is TGCGCCACCTCGGGACAGGGGGCGCGGGAGCAGTACTTC.

This rearrangement joins TRBV2 to TRBJ2-7, with D possibly matching TRBD2 (5 bases). V was trimmed by 6 bases and J by 5 bases, leaving 11 bases between them. Germline CDR1 SNHLY, CDR2 FYNNEI. This CDR3 is built from 12 residues. CDR3 protein: CASRLAGDEQYF. The DNA for the CDR3 is TGTGCCAGCAGACTCGCGGGCGACGAGCAGTACTTC.

This clone has only one observation. The V call is TRBV5-1, the J call TRBJ2-7, with 9 bases fitting TRBD1. CDR1 and CDR2 from the germline V gene are SGHRS and YFSETQ. There are 17 residues in the CDR3. After removal of 4 bases from V and 0 bases from J, the junction contained 11 bases not matched to a gene. As DNA, the CDR3 is TGCGCCAGCAGCCCAAATCCACAGGGGGCCAGCTCCTACGAGCAGTACTTC. Protein sequence: CASSPNPQGASSYEQYF.

V is TRBV6-6 and J is TRBJ2-7; D uncertain. This CDR3 is built from 12 residues. V was clipped by 8 bases and J by 5 bases, with 13 bases between them. Germline loops: CDR1 MNHNY, CDR2 SVGAGI (reference sequence). The CDR3 loop reads CASQLPLNEQYF. The CDR3 nucleotides are TGTGCCAGCCAGCTCCCCTTAAACGAGCAGTACTTC.

This chain uses TRBV28 with TRBJ2-7, with D unresolved. The CDR3 totals 12 residues. Germline CDR1 reads MDHEN; CDR2 reads SYDVKM. V dropped 6 bases and J dropped 7 bases, with 13 bases sitting between them. The CDR3 region has the DNA TGTGCCAGCAGCCTTAACGCCATTGAGCAGTACTTC. This translates into CASSLNAIEQYF.

A note on this clone: The sample has other DNA sequences that encode this CDR3 too. The chain uses TRBV14 and TRBJ1-1; D is uncertain. Trimming stripped 1 base from V and 5 bases from J, with 8 bases between. This CDR3 has 13 amino acids. Germline CDR1 and CDR2: SGHDN and FVKESK. CDR3 bases: TGTGCCAGCAGCCAAGTTTTCGGGACTGAAGCTTTCTTT. Amino acid sequence: CASSQVFGTEAFF.

The sample holds one count of this clone. The chain links TRBV19 to TRBJ2-7; TRBD1 matches 7 bases. CDR1 LNHDA and CDR2 SQIVND come from the germline V gene (reference sequence). The CDR3 consists of 14 residues. J lost 6 bases, V lost 4 bases, and 9 bases had no gene match. CDR3 loop: CASSTRGQRTEQYF. In nucleotides, the CDR3 is TGTGCCAGTAGTACTAGGGGACAGAGGACCGAGCAGTACTTC.

The V gene is TRBV28, the J gene TRBJ1-5; 7 bases fit TRBD1. Germline CDR1 and CDR2: MDHEN and SYDVKM. This CDR3 is 17 amino acids long. V trimming: 3 bases; J trimming: 0 bases; junction bases outside the gene matches: 8. The CDR3 sequence: CASSFGRGRYSNQPQHF. In nucleotides, the CDR3 is TGTGCCAGCAGTTTCGGGAGGGGGCGTTATAGCAATCAGCCCCAGCATTTT.

V and J are TRBV9 and TRBJ2-4, with 11 bases identical to TRBD2. The length of the CDR3 is 20 residues. Looked up from germline, CDR1 is SGDLS and CDR2 is YYNGEE. Trimming took 3 bases from V and 0 from J; bases not matched to a gene: 14. CDR3: CASSARGLAETDLAKNIQYF. CDR3 DNA sequence: TGTGCCAGCAGCGCTCGGGGACTAGCGGAAACAGACCTAGCCAAAAACATTCAGTACTTC. The whole variable domain, filled in from reference TRBV9 and TRBJ2-4, reads DSGVTQTPKHLITATGQRVTLRCSPRSGDLSVYWYQQSLDQGLQFLIQYYNGEERAKGNILERFSAQQFPDLHSELNLSSLELGDSALYFCASSARGLAETDLAKNIQYFGAGTRLSVL.

The V and J genes are TRBV15 and TRBJ2-7; D is unresolved. This CDR3 is 15 amino acids long. Germline assignment: CDR1 LNHNV and CDR2 YYDKDF (reference sequence). V lost 0 bases, J lost 0 bases, and 9 bases lay in between. CDR3 sequence reads: CATSREKGGSYEQYF. In DNA form, the CDR3 reads TGTGCCACCAGCAGAGAGAAGGGCGGCTCCTACGAGCAGTACTTC.

This clone was observed a single time. The chain carries TRBV6-5 and TRBJ1-1; 7 bases are shared with TRBD1. Germline CDR1 and CDR2: MNHEY and SVGAGI. The CDR3 is 16 residues long. The trim removed 2 bases at V and 0 bases at J, leaving 6 bases unmatched. The CDR3 coding sequence is TGTGCCAGCAGTTACAGACAGGGTCCGATGAACACTGAAGCTTTCTTT. Translating it yields CASSYRQGPMNTEAFF.

This chain uses TRBV11-2 with TRBJ2-1, with a possible D match to TRBD1 (6 bases). CDR3 length equals 15 residues. V was clipped by 4 bases and J by 3 bases, with 13 bases between them. Germline values: CDR1 SGHAT, CDR2 FQNNGV. CDR3: CASSSTTGNYNEQFF. CDR3 nucleotide sequence: TGTGCCAGCAGCTCCACTACAGGGAACTACAATGAGCAGTTCTTC.

This chain links TRBV10-2 with TRBJ1-2; D gene uncertain. V was cut by 2 bases and J by 5 bases, with 15 bases left in between. Germline V lookup: CDR1 WSHSY, CDR2 SAAADI. The CDR3 is 15 amino acids. The DNA of the CDR3 is TGCGCCAGCAGTGAGCTCCGAACATCGAATTATGGCTACACCTTC. Protein sequence: CASSELRTSNYGYTF.

A note on this clone: Other DNA sequences from this sample encode an identical CDR3 as well. V is TRBV18 and J is TRBJ2-2; TRBD1 matches 9 bases. V was clipped by 3 bases and J by 5 bases; unmatched bases: 4. This CDR3 has 15 residues. Germline-derived CDR1 and CDR2 are KGHSH and LQKENI. This CDR3 is CASSPGQGVTGELFF. CDR3 bases: TGTGCCAGCTCACCGGGACAGGGAGTTACCGGGGAGCTGTTTTTT.

The rearrangement uses TRBV6-1 and TRBJ1-5, with a weak D call TRBD1 (5 bases). V gave up 4 bases and J gave up 5 bases, with 9 bases separating them. Germline V gene sequence: CDR1 MNHNS, CDR2 SASEGT. The CDR3 totals 13 residues. This CDR3 is CASSGQRDQPQHF. The CDR3 DNA reads TGTGCCAGCAGTGGACAGAGGGATCAGCCCCAGCATTTT.

The rearrangement joins TRBV28 to TRBJ2-2, with D perhaps TRBD2 (7 bases). The V end was cut by 5 bases, the J end by 4 bases, with 14 bases between. CDR3 length: 15 amino acids. The germline V gene encodes CDR1 MDHEN and CDR2 SYDVKM. The CDR3 DNA is TGTGCCAGCAGTAACGGGGGGCGCGGCACCGGGGAGCTGTTTTTT. This codes for CASSNGGRGTGELFF.

This clone was found once. The rearrangement links TRBV4-3 to TRBJ2-2, with TRBD2 matching over 7 bases. The CDR3 runs 17 residues. The V gene end was trimmed by 5 bases and the J gene end by 1 base; junction bases not matched to a gene: 10. Looked up from germline, CDR1 is LGHNA and CDR2 is YSLEER. CDR3 DNA: TGCGCCAGCAGCTCCAGACTAGCCTCTCTGAACACCGGGGAGCTGTTTTTT. Its translation is CASSSRLASLNTGELFF.

This sequence joins TRBV13 and TRBJ2-5; D remains unclear. CDR3 length equals 13 residues. The V gene lost 6 bases and the J gene lost 1 base, with 9 bases spanning the gap. Germline-derived CDR1 and CDR2 are PRHDT and FYEKMQ (reference sequence). CDR3 sequence: CASRPRFQETQYF. In nucleotides, the CDR3 is TGTGCCAGCAGGCCAAGATTCCAAGAGACCCAGTACTTC.

The chain employs TRBV27 and TRBJ2-7, with 9 positions matching TRBD1. The trim removed 0 bases at V and 6 bases at J, leaving 3 bases unmatched. The germline V gene encodes CDR1 MNHEY and CDR2 SMNVEV (reference sequence). The CDR3 loop spans 14 amino acids. For the CDR3, the DNA is TGTGCCAGCAGTTTATCCGGGACAGGGCGCGAGCAGTACTTC. Its protein product is CASSLSGTGREQYF.